Following are 32 T cell receptor beta chains from one sample sequenced in a study of blood T cell repertoires in COVID-19. The table came from immunoSEQ multiplex PCR; TCRdb's copy has only in-frame clones and leaves some out. The profile shows about 26,000 clones, 90% of them singletons. The sample comprised peripheral blood. The receptors shown here come from a man in his 70s with acute or convalescent COVID-19.

The chain employs TRBV7-9 and TRBJ2-5; 7 bases map to TRBD1. The V gene end was trimmed by 9 bases and the J gene end by 5 bases; junction bases not matched to a gene: 9. CDR1 SEHNR and CDR2 FQNEAQ come from the germline V gene (reference sequence). The CDR3 is made up of 13 amino acids. The CDR3 loop reads CARAQGTGETQYF. DNA of the CDR3: TGTGCCAGGGCACAGGGGACGGGGGAGACCCAGTACTTC.

This rearrangement joins TRBV7-2 to TRBJ2-5; D is unresolved. This CDR3 region has 12 residues. The V gene's germline CDR1 is SGHTA and CDR2 FQGNSA. Trimming pared 4 bases from V and 4 bases from J, leaving 7 bases between. DNA for the CDR3: TGTGCCAGCAGCTCTTCAGGAGAGACCCAGTACTTC. Protein: CASSSSGETQYF.

This rearrangement joins TRBV29-1 to TRBJ1-1, with 9 bases matching TRBD1. Germline V gene lookup returns CDR1 SQVTM and CDR2 ANQGSEA. This CDR3 has 14 amino acids. J was trimmed by 6 bases and V by 3 bases; bases with no gene match: 8. The CDR3 region is CSVDVTGGPAEAFF. Written as DNA, the CDR3 is TGCAGCGTTGATGTGACAGGGGGACCCGCTGAAGCTTTCTTT.

V and J are TRBV2 and TRBJ2-6; TRBD1 is a possible D gene (5 bases). Trimming cost V 5 bases and J 0 bases, with 11 bases left between them. Looked up from germline, CDR1 is SNHLY and CDR2 is FYNNEI. This CDR3 is 16 amino acids long. The CDR3 DNA follows: TGTGCCAGCAGTTTTCGACAGTACTCTGGGGCCAACGTCCTGACTTTC. Its protein is CASSFRQYSGANVLTF.

The CDR3 DNA reads as TGTGCCAGCAGCGTAAGTGGGAGTCTGGACGATGAGCAGTTCTTC. It yields the protein CASSVSGSLDDEQFF. The rearrangement uses TRBV9 and TRBJ2-1; a possible D gene is TRBD2 (5 bases). The CDR3 is 15 amino acids. Trimming shortened V by 1 base and J by 8 bases, and 16 bases separated the two germline ends. Germline V gene data show CDR1 as SGDLS and CDR2 as YYNGEE.

The chain couples TRBV27 to TRBJ1-6; no firm D call. Trimming took off 5 bases at V and 3 bases at J, with 8 bases between the two ends. Germline CDR1 and CDR2: MNHEY and SMNVEV (reference sequence). CDR3 length: 14 amino acids. The CDR3: CASSNGFYNSPLHF. The CDR3 DNA reads TGTGCCAGCAGTAACGGTTTCTATAATTCACCCCTCCACTTT.

The chain uses TRBV4-1 and TRBJ2-1; TRBD2 might be the D (5 bases). This CDR3 is 17 amino acids long. V dropped 1 base and J dropped 0 bases, with 13 bases sitting between them. Germline CDR1 MGHRA, CDR2 YSYEKL. The CDR3 reads CASSQGGKKGSYNEQFF. CDR3 coding DNA: TGCGCCAGCAGCCAAGGAGGGAAAAAGGGCTCCTACAATGAGCAGTTCTTC.

The gene calls are TRBV3-1 (or the pseudogene TRBV3-2) and TRBJ2-1, with 8 nucleotides matching TRBD1. Losses at the gene ends were 0 bases for V and 7 bases for J; bases not matched to a gene: 2. Per the germline V gene, CDR1 is LGHDT and CDR2 is YNNKEL (reference sequence). The CDR3 is made up of 14 amino acids. Written as DNA, the CDR3 is TGTGCCAGCAGCCAAGAGGACAGGGTGAATGAGCAGTTCTTC. This sequence encodes CASSQEDRVNEQFF.

The V and J genes are TRBV7-2 and TRBJ2-1; 12 bases align to TRBD2. The CDR3 consists of 16 residues. Germline V gene data show CDR1 as SGHTA and CDR2 as FQGNSA. V shed 1 base and J 8 bases; nucleotides not matched to a gene: 6. This chain's CDR3 is CASSLVLTSGSYEQFF. The CDR3, as DNA: TGTGCCAGCAGCTTAGTTCTGACTAGCGGGAGCTATGAGCAGTTCTTC. The full variable domain, completed using reference TRBV7-2 and TRBJ2-1, is GAGVSQSPSNKVTEKGKDVELRCDPISGHTALYWYRQSLGQGLEFLIYFQGNSAPDKSGLPSDRFSAERTGGSVSTLTIQRTQQEDSAVYLCASSLVLTSGSYEQFFGPGTRLTVL.

The V call is TRBV5-1, the J call TRBJ1-1; D possibly corresponds to TRBD1 (6 bases). The CDR3 is made up of 14 amino acids. Germline CDR1 and CDR2: SGHRS and YFSETQ. With 0 bases removed from V and 10 bases from J, the gap between germline ends came to 16 bases. The CDR3 nucleotides are TGCGCCAGCAGCTTGGAACAGGGCGGTGTAGGAGCTTTCTTT. The encoded protein is CASSLEQGGVGAFF.

This rearrangement joins TRBV15 to TRBJ2-7; possibly TRBD2 for D (6 bases). Trimming removed 7 bases from V and 2 bases from J, with 24 bases in between. The germline V gene has CDR1 LNHNV and CDR2 YYDKDF (reference sequence). The CDR3 is 17 residues long. CDR3 sequence reads: CATNSWAGPGVTYEQYF. DNA for the CDR3: TGTGCCACCAATTCCTGGGCGGGTCCGGGAGTGACCTACGAGCAGTACTTC.

This chain connects TRBV28 to TRBJ2-3, with D perhaps matching TRBD2 (6 bases). CDR1 is MDHEN, CDR2 SYDVKM, per germline. This CDR3 has 14 residues. The ends were cut back, 2 bases at V and 2 bases at J, with 8 bases in the middle. The CDR3 sequence is CASSLGGITDTQYF. The CDR3 DNA sequence: TGTGCCAGCAGTTTAGGGGGGATCACAGATACGCAGTATTTT.

This clone has more than one count but fewer than ten. The chain carries TRBV5-1 and TRBJ2-1; 8 positions agree with TRBD2. From germline, CDR1 is SGHRS and CDR2 YFSETQ. This CDR3 is built from 18 residues. J lost 8 bases, V lost 5 bases, and 21 bases had no gene match. CDR3 sequence: CASSLSGLAQGGTHEQFF. DNA of the CDR3: TGCGCCAGCAGTCTCTCCGGACTAGCCCAAGGGGGTACGCATGAGCAGTTCTTC.

Of note for this clone: Other DNA variants within this sample encode the same CDR3. This chain joins TRBV5-1 and TRBJ1-6; D possibly corresponds to TRBD1 (5 bases). Germline values: CDR1 SGHRS, CDR2 YFSETQ. V lost 1 base and J 9 bases, leaving 14 bases between the germline ends. The CDR3 spans 15 residues. The CDR3 DNA sequence: TGCGCCAGCAGCTTGAACGGGCAGGGAGGTTCACCCCTCCACTTT. It encodes CASSLNGQGGSPLHF.

The rearrangement joins TRBV27 to TRBJ2-1; TRBD2 aligns across 12 bases. This CDR3 is 16 amino acids long. J gave up 2 bases and V 5 bases, and 4 bases lay outside the gene matches. Per the germline V gene, CDR1 is MNHEY and CDR2 is SMNVEV (reference sequence). CDR3 in DNA: TGTGCCAGCAGTGAGCTAGCGGGAGGGCCCTACAATGAGCAGTTCTTC. Its translation: CASSELAGGPYNEQFF.

This chain joins TRBV14 and TRBJ1-6; D is unclear. The V gene lost 0 bases and the J gene lost 6 bases, with 3 bases spanning the gap. CDR3 length: 13 amino acids. The germline V gene has CDR1 SGHDN and CDR2 FVKESK. CDR3 in DNA: TGTGCCAGCAGCCAAGAGAGTAATTCACCCCTCCACTTT. Its translation: CASSQESNSPLHF.

This clone was detected a few times. The genes are TRBV5-1 and TRBJ1-2, with TRBD1 matching over 7 bases. Germline loops: CDR1 SGHRS, CDR2 YFSETQ. The trim removed 0 bases at V and 3 bases at J, leaving 5 bases unmatched. The CDR3 has 15 residues. The CDR3 protein is CASSLEEGAHYGYTF. For the CDR3, the DNA is TGCGCCAGCAGCTTGGAAGAGGGGGCCCACTATGGCTACACCTTC.

The chain uses TRBV6-5 and TRBJ2-1; weak D call: TRBD2 (5 bases). Germline CDR1 is MNHEY and CDR2 is SVGAGI. CDR3 length equals 12 residues. Trimming pared 0 bases from V and 8 bases from J, leaving 5 bases between. The CDR3 protein is CASSYSGDEQFF. The DNA of the CDR3 is TGTGCCAGCAGTTACTCCGGGGATGAGCAGTTCTTC.

This sequence joins TRBV7-6 and TRBJ2-7, with TRBD1 as a possible D gene (6 bases). The germline CDR1 and CDR2 sequences are SGHVS and FNYEAQ. The ends were cut back, 4 bases at V and 4 bases at J, with 8 bases in the middle. CDR3 length: 12 amino acids. CDR3 amino acids: CASSSQGYEQYF. The CDR3 coding sequence is TGTGCCAGCAGCTCCCAGGGGTACGAGCAGTACTTC.

V usage is TRBV4-1 and J usage is TRBJ1-5; 7 nucleotides align to TRBD1. The CDR3 length is 15 residues. CDR1 MGHRA and CDR2 YSYEKL come from the germline V gene. The junction had 13 bases not matched to a gene; V was cut back by 4 bases and J by 10 bases. The CDR3 DNA reads TGCGCCAGCAGCCGTTCCGACAGGGCGGAGGAACCCCAGCATTTT. Translating it yields CASSRSDRAEEPQHF.

The V gene is TRBV2, the J gene TRBJ1-5; no clear D. In germline, CDR1 is SNHLY, CDR2 FYNNEI. The CDR3 totals 15 residues. V gave up 3 bases and J gave up 0 bases, with 9 bases separating them. The DNA of the CDR3 is TGTGCCAGCAGTGATAGAGGGTCTAGCAATCAGCCCCAGCATTTT. Protein: CASSDRGSSNQPQHF.

This clone came up a few times. The V gene is TRBV20-1, the J gene TRBJ2-1; TRBD2 matches 7 bases. There are 14 residues in the CDR3. Germline CDR1 and CDR2: DFQATT and SNEGSKA (reference sequence). V trimming: 3 bases; J trimming: 9 bases; junction bases outside the gene matches: 11. In DNA form, the CDR3 reads TGCAGTGCTAGTAGTGCGGGAGAACGCAGTGAGCAGTTCTTC. Translation gives CSASSAGERSEQFF.

This clone was found once. This chain links TRBV5-1 with TRBJ2-7; D might be TRBD2 (6 bases). This CDR3 region has 16 residues. From germline, CDR1 is SGHRS and CDR2 YFSETQ. Trimming took off 1 base at V and 3 bases at J, with 17 bases between the two ends. CDR3 coding DNA: TGCGCCAGCAGCTTGAACCCACCAGGACTAAACTACGAGCAGTACTTC. It specifies CASSLNPPGLNYEQYF. Together with reference TRBV5-1 and TRBJ2-7, the CDR3 gives the full variable domain: KAGVTQTPRYLIKTRGQQVTLSCSPISGHRSVSWYQQTPGQGLQFLFEYFSETQRNKGNFPGRFSGRQFSNSRSEMNVSTLELGDSALYLCASSLNPPGLNYEQYFGPGTRLTVT.

The sample holds one count of this clone. Compared with germline, one end of the junction differs, possibly owing to a read error. The CDR3 loop is CASSVTGLAGAGTGELFF. In nucleotides, the CDR3 is TGTGCCAGCAGCGTAACGGGACTAGCGGGAGCGGGCACCGGGGAGCTGTTTTTT. The rearrangement joins TRBV7-3 to TRBJ2-2; 14 positions match TRBD2. Germline loops: CDR1 SGHTA, CDR2 FQGTGA. The CDR3 runs to 18 residues.

This chain links TRBV18 with TRBJ1-1, with D possibly matching TRBD1 (6 bases). Trimming removed 5 bases at V and 3 bases at J, with 13 bases between. This CDR3 spans 14 amino acids. Germline V CDR1 and CDR2: KGHSH, LQKENI. CDR3 sequence reads: CASSTQQGDTEAFF. CDR3 in DNA: TGTGCCAGCTCAACTCAACAGGGTGACACTGAAGCTTTCTTT.

The chain has TRBV29-1 and TRBJ2-3, with a tentative D call TRBD2 (5 bases). V lost 4 bases and J 6 bases, leaving 11 bases between the germline ends. CDR3 length: 12 amino acids. Per the germline V gene, CDR1 is SQVTM and CDR2 is ANQGSEA. This CDR3 reads CSVGEGWDTQYF. As DNA, the CDR3 is TGCAGCGTTGGCGAGGGTTGGGATACGCAGTATTTT.

J is TRBJ2-7 and V is TRBV5-1; TRBD2 is a possible D gene (5 bases). The V end lost 0 bases, the J end lost 9 bases, and 16 bases lay between the germline ends. Germline V gene lookup returns CDR1 SGHRS and CDR2 YFSETQ. The CDR3 is made up of 14 amino acids. CDR3 coding DNA: TGCGCCAGCAGCTTGGAGGTGGGAGAAGCGCGGCAGTACTTC. It yields the protein CASSLEVGEARQYF.

The CDR3 protein is CASSLISGGGGNEQFF. In DNA form, the CDR3 reads TGTGCCAGCAGTTTGATATCCGGCGGGGGGGGTAATGAGCAGTTCTTC. The V gene is TRBV28, the J gene TRBJ2-1; the match to TRBD2 covers 9 bases. The trim removed 3 bases at V and 7 bases at J, leaving 10 bases unmatched. The CDR3 length is 16 residues. Germline V gives CDR1 MDHEN, CDR2 SYDVKM. The full variable domain, its missing parts supplied by reference TRBV28 and TRBJ2-1, is DVKVTQSSRYLVKRTGEKVFLECVQDMDHENMFWYRQDPGLGLRLIYFSYDVKMKEKGDIPEGYSVSREKKERFSLILESASTNQTSMYLCASSLISGGGGNEQFFGPGTRLTVL.

V usage is TRBV6-5 and J usage is TRBJ2-5; D is unresolved. The CDR3 has 13 amino acids. Trimming shortened V by 8 bases and J by 3 bases, and 13 bases separated the two germline ends. Germline V gene sequence: CDR1 MNHEY, CDR2 SVGAGI. CDR3 nucleotide sequence: TGTGCCAGCTTGGGCCGCCGCGAAGAGACCCAGTACTTC. Amino acid sequence: CASLGRREETQYF.

This sequence joins TRBV10-3 and TRBJ1-2; D remains unclear. Germline CDR1 and CDR2: ENHRY and SYGVKD. Trimming shortened V by 3 bases and J by 3 bases, and 14 bases separated the two germline ends. There are 15 residues in the CDR3. DNA of the CDR3: TGTGCCATCAGTGATGGGGAGAGCGGGGACTATGGCTACACCTTC. Translated, it gives CAISDGESGDYGYTF.

This clone is a singleton in its sample. This chain uses TRBV15 with TRBJ2-2; no clear D gene. The CDR3 has 16 amino acids. Trimming took off 3 bases at V and 0 bases at J, with 11 bases between the two ends. The V gene's germline CDR1 is LNHNV and CDR2 YYDKDF (reference sequence). CDR3 residues: CATSRRNGANTGELFF. Here the CDR3 DNA reads TGTGCCACCAGCAGGCGGAACGGTGCGAACACCGGGGAGCTGTTTTTT.

This clone was picked up one time. The genes are TRBV5-6 and TRBJ2-7, with TRBD2 matching over 10 bases. The CDR3 is 16 residues long. Germline assignment: CDR1 SGHDT and CDR2 YYEEEE. J was trimmed by 2 bases and V by 4 bases; bases with no gene match: 9. The CDR3 reads CASSPEALAGTYEQYF. The CDR3 region has the DNA TGTGCCAGCAGCCCCGAAGCACTAGCGGGAACCTACGAGCAGTACTTC.